These T cell receptor beta chains were read from a single sample in a study of beta chain features in type 1 diabetes. Measured with immunoSEQ multiplex PCR; TCRdb has only the in-frame clones, and not every one. The data contain about 340,000 clones, roughly a tenth of them singletons. Sequenced material: central memory CD4+ T cells from blood. These receptors originate from a man aged 30-40 years with type 1 diabetes. Each CDR3 is given with its conserved first and last residue. D genes are given only for firm matches. Clone size, where shown, is once, few, many, or a class for clones that have expanded.

j_call v_call clone_size d_call cdr3_nt cdr3_aa
TRBJ2-3 TRBV4-3 many . TGCGCCAGCAGCCAAGAACATATTTACACAGATACGCAGTATTTT CASSQEHIYTDTQYF
TRBJ1-1 TRBV19 few TRBD1 TGTGCCAGTAGTATTGGACAGGTCCCCACTGAAGCTTTCTTT CASSIGQVPTEAFF
TRBJ2-5 TRBV5-1 few . TGCGCCAGCAGCTTTTCCGGACTCGTCCAAGAGACCCAGTACTTC CASSFSGLVQETQYF
TRBJ2-7 TRBV7-9 few . TGTGCCAGCAGCTTTGGGACGGCAGAAACCTACGAGCAGTACTTC CASSFGTAETYEQYF
TRBJ2-7 TRBV7-2 . TRBD2 TGTGCCAGCAGCTTAAAGTCGTCCCGCGGGGGTTATTCCTACGAGCAGTACTTC CASSLKSSRGGYSYEQYF
TRBJ2-3 TRBV10-1 . . TGCGCCAGCAGTGAAGGCACAGATACGCAGTATTTT CASSEGTDTQYF
TRBJ1-2 TRBV29-1 . . TGCAGCGTTGAACCGGGGAGTCACTATGGCTACACCTTC CSVEPGSHYGYTF
TRBJ1-3 TRBV28 . . TGTGCCAGCAGTTTCGGGGGTCACAGCTCTGGAAACACCATATATTTT CASSFGGHSSGNTIYF
TRBJ2-1 TRBV25-1 few TRBD2 TGTGCCAGCAGTGACCCAGGACTAGCGGGGGGCATTTATGAGCAGTTCTTC CASSDPGLAGGIYEQFF
TRBJ2-5 TRBV4-1 . TRBD2 TGCGCCAGCAGCCAAGATTTCGGCGGGGGGGACGAGACCCAGTACTTC CASSQDFGGGDETQYF
TRBJ2-5 TRBV7-2 few TRBD1 TGTGCCAGCAGCCCACAGACAGGGCCCCTCGGGGAGACCCAGTACTTC CASSPQTGPLGETQYF
TRBJ2-3 TRBV6-1 few TRBD1 TGTGCCAGCAGCTCACAGGGGGCGCAAGAAGATACGCAGTATTTT CASSSQGAQEDTQYF
TRBJ1-2 TRBV10-2 many . TGCGCCAGCAGTGAGTCCCGGGACTTATATGGCTACACCTTC CASSESRDLYGYTF
TRBJ2-4 TRBV11-2 . . TGTGCCAGCAGCGTTGGACAGATAAACATTCAGTACTTC CASSVGQINIQYF
TRBJ1-4 TRBV5-1 few . TGCGCCAGCAGCCTAACAACCACTCACGAAAAACTGTTTTTT CASSLTTTHEKLFF
TRBJ1-5 TRBV5-1 few TRBD1 TGCGCCAGCAGCTGGGGGCCGGGACAGGGGGCTCAGCCCCAGCATTTT CASSWGPGQGAQPQHF
TRBJ2-5 TRBV5-1 few TRBD2 TGCGCCAGCAGCCCCCGGGAGGGGTTGGGAGAGACCCAGTACTTC CASSPREGLGETQYF
TRBJ2-5 TRBV5-1 . TRBD2 TGCGCCAGCAGCTTGGAGCCTAGCGGTGCCCCCGGGGAAACCCAGTACTTC CASSLEPSGAPGETQYF
TRBJ2-7 TRBV28 few . TGTGCCAGCAGTTGGGCAAGCTCCTACGAGCAGTACTTC CASSWASSYEQYF
TRBJ1-3 TRBV28 many . TGTGCCAGCAGTACGCAGGGTAACCCTGGAAACACCATATATTTT CASSTQGNPGNTIYF
TRBJ2-6 TRBV7-2 few . TGTGCCAGCAGCTTACTGACAGCTGGCTCTGGGGCCAACGTCCTGACTTTC CASSLLTAGSGANVLTF
TRBJ2-1 TRBV10-3 few TRBD2 TGTGCCATCACCGGGACTAGCGGGACTGAGCAGTTCTTC CAITGTSGTEQFF
TRBJ1-1 TRBV27 few . TGTGCCAGCAGGGAGCGGACAGCGAACACTGAAGCTTTCTTT CASRERTANTEAFF
TRBJ2-6 TRBV2 . . TGTGCCAGCAGTGAGAGGTCTGGGGCCAACGTCCTGACTTTC CASSERSGANVLTF
TRBJ2-5 TRBV29-1 few . TGCAGCGTTGAAGGGACCAACCAAGAGACCCAGTACTTC CSVEGTNQETQYF
TRBJ1-1 TRBV6-6 many . TGTGCCAGCATCAGAGGGACTGAAGCTTTCTTT CASIRGTEAFF
TRBJ2-1 TRBV2 few . TGTGCCAGTCGCGGGACCCAACACAATGAGCAGTTCTTC CASRGTQHNEQFF
TRBJ1-2 TRBV4-1 once . TGCGCCAGCAGCCAAGAAGAAAGGAACTATGGCTACACCTTC CASSQEERNYGYTF
TRBJ2-3 TRBV2 few TRBD1 TGTGCCAGCAGGAAAACAGGGGTGGGCACAGATACGCAGTATTTT CASRKTGVGTDTQYF
TRBJ2-7 TRBV6-5 . . TGTGCCAGCAGTTACTCGATAACAGCACCCTACGAGCAGTACTTC CASSYSITAPYEQYF
TRBJ1-3 TRBV7-2 . . TGTGCCAGCAGCCTCGGACAGTCAAACGGAAACACCATATATTTT CASSLGQSNGNTIYF
TRBJ2-5 TRBV28 . . TGTGCCAGCCGGACAGCTCAAGAGACCCAGTACTTC CASRTAQETQYF
TRBJ1-5 TRBV2 . . TGTGCCAGCAGCAACGGCCTCACGGCCGGCCAGCCCCAGCATTTT CASSNGLTAGQPQHF
TRBJ2-3 TRBV6-6 . . TGTGCCATCAGTGAGTCAAGGGATACGCAGTATTTT CAISESRDTQYF
TRBJ1-1 TRBV5-1 many . TGCGCCAGCTACGACACCCAGAACACTGAAGCTTTCTTT CASYDTQNTEAFF
TRBJ2-7 TRBV11-2 . . TGTGCCAGCAGCTTAGATCTTGGCAGGGGCCACGAGCAGTACTTC CASSLDLGRGHEQYF
TRBJ2-5 TRBV5-1 few TRBD2 TGCGCCAGCAGCTTCTCCGGGACTAGCGAAGAGACCCAGTACTTC CASSFSGTSEETQYF
TRBJ2-6 TRBV7-9 . . TGTGCCAGCAGCTTATCCCCAGGCGGCTTTGGGGCCAACGTCCTGACTTTC CASSLSPGGFGANVLTF
TRBJ2-5 TRBV7-2 few TRBD2 TGTGCCAGCAGCCCCACTAGCGGGGGCGCGACCCAGTACTTC CASSPTSGGATQYF
TRBJ2-1 TRBV5-6 few . TGTGCCAGCAGTTCCCTGGGGGCCTCCTACAATGAGCAGTTCTTC CASSSLGASYNEQFF
TRBJ1-5 TRBV18 few TRBD1 TGTGCCAGCTCACGGGGGACAGGGGGCACTCAGCCCCAGCATTTT CASSRGTGGTQPQHF
TRBJ1-4 TRBV27 few TRBD1 TGTGCCAGCAGCTCGCGGACAGGGGTAAAGAATGAAAAACTGTTTTTT CASSSRTGVKNEKLFF
TRBJ2-7 TRBV6-5 . . TGTGCCAGCAGGAGGACAGCCGCCCAGGGTGAGCAGTACTTC CASRRTAAQGEQYF
TRBJ1-5 TRBV5-1 few TRBD1 TGCGCCAGCAGCTTTTATACAGGGGAGAATCAGCCCCAGCATTTT CASSFYTGENQPQHF
TRBJ2-1 TRBV5-4 . . TGTGCCAGCAGCTTAGACAGTAACAATGAGCAGTTCTTC CASSLDSNNEQFF
TRBJ2-5 TRBV6-6 few . TGTGCCAGCAGACTACAGTACCAAGAGACCCAGTACTTC CASRLQYQETQYF
TRBJ1-4 TRBV5-6 . . TGTGCCAGCAGCTTGCCGGGCCTCACTAATGAAAAACTGTTTTTT CASSLPGLTNEKLFF
TRBJ1-1 TRBV7-2 . . TGTGCCAGCAGCCCTCTCCGGGTGGGGAACACTGAAGCTTTCTTT CASSPLRVGNTEAFF
TRBJ2-1 TRBV11-2 . . TGTGCCAGCAGCTTAGAGCGGGCGGGGGAGCAGTTCTTC CASSLERAGEQFF
TRBJ1-2 TRBV6-5 few . TGTGCCAGCTCCGAGAGGGGTTTTGGCTACACCTTC CASSERGFGYTF
TRBJ2-7 TRBV29-1 few TRBD1 TGCAGCGTTCGGGACAGCTCCTACGAGCAGTACTTC CSVRDSSYEQYF
TRBJ1-6 TRBV15 many . TGTGCCACCAGCAGAGAACTGAATTCACCCCTCCACTTT CATSRELNSPLHF
TRBJ2-5 TRBV5-1 . . TGCGCCAGCAGCTACGGCCAAGAGACCCAGTACTTC CASSYGQETQYF
TRBJ2-2 TRBV7-2 . TRBD1 TGTGCCAGCAGCTTCTTAGGACAGGGTCACTCCTACGGGGAGCTGTTTTTT CASSFLGQGHSYGELFF
TRBJ1-2 TRBV7-9 . . TGTGCCAGCAGCCCGTTGAGCAGCGGAGGCTACACCTTC CASSPLSSGGYTF
TRBJ1-6 TRBV18 few . TGTGCCAGCTCACCTCTCGGGGACCCTAATTCACCCCTCCACTTT CASSPLGDPNSPLHF
TRBJ1-4 TRBV4-3 many . TGCGCCAGCAGCCAAGATACGAGGCAAGCGGCAACTAATGAAAAACTGTTTTTT CASSQDTRQAATNEKLFF